This TCR beta chain is drawn from a study of blood T cells in healthy people across ages. Study-wide results and limits: The authors considered diversity estimates from one million T cells to be underestimates.

V shed 3 bases and J 0 bases; nucleotides not matched to a gene: 9. This CDR3 comprises 16 residues. Germline CDR1 is SGHKS and CDR2 is YYEKEE (reference sequence). The amount of total RNA extracted per sample was at least 6 micrograms. This clonotype appeared a few times. The antigen remains unidentified. The second PCR ran about 6 to 11 cycles with a sample-barcoded 5' primer and J-beta primers. TCRdb independently ran MiXCR on the 5' RACE reads; one entry per CDR3 protein. In the table there are 1.5 million to 2 million distinct CDR3 sequences, just under 50% of which are singletons. The chain uses TRBV5-5 and TRBJ2-7; 7 bases fit TRBD2. This receptor was identified in a woman aged 40-49 years in good health. Sequenced sample: blood. CDR3 sequence: CASSWPPGLISYEQYF. The CDR3 DNA follows: TGTGCCAGCAGCTGGCCTCCGGGACTAATCTCCTACGAGCAGTACTTC.